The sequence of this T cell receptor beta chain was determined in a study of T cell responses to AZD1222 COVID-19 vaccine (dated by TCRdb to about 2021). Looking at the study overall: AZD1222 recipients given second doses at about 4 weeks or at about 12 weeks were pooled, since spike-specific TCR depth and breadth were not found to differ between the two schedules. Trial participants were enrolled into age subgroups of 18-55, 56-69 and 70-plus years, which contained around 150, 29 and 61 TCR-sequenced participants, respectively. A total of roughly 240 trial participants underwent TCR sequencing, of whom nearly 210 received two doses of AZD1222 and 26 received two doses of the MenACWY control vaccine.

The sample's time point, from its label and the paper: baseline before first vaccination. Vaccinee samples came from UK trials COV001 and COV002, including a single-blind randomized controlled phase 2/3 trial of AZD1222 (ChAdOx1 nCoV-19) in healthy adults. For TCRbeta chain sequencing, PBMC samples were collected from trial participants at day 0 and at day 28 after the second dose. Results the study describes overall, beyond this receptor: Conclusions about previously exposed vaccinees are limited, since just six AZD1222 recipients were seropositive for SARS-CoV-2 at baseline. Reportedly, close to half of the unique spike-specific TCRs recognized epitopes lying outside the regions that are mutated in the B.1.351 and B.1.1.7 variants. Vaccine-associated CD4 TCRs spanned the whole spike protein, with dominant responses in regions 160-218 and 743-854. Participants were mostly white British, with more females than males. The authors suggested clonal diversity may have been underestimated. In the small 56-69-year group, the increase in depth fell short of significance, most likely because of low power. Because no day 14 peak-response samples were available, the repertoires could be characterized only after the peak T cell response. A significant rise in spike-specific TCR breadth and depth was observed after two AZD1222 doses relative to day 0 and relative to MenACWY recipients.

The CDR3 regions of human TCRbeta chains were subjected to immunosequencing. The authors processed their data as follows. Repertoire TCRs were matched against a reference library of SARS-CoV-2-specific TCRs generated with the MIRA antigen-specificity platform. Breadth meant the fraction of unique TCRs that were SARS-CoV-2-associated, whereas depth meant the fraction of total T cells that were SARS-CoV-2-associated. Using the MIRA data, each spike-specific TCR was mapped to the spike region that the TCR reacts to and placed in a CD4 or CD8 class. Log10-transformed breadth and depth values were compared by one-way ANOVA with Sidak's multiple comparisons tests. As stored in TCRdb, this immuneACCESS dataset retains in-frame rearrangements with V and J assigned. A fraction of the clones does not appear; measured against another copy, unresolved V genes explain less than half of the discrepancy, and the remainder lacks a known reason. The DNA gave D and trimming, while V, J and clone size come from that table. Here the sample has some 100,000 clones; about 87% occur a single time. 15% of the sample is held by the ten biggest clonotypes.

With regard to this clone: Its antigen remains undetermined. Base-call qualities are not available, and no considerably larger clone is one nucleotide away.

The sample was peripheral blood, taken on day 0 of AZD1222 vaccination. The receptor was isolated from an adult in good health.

The DNA reads TGTGCCAGCAGACAGGGGGCAGGTACCGGGGAGCTGTTTTTT. This gives the protein CASRQGAGTGELFF. The V and J genes are TRBV6-1 and TRBJ2-2, with 9 junctional bases fitting TRBD1. From its cysteine to its phenylalanine, the CDR3 spans 14 amino acids. The CDR3 DNA has 42 bases and is translated from base 1. V is trimmed back by 6 bases and J by 5 bases, and the junction contains 4 bases that no gene match accounts for. According to the germline V gene, CDR1 reads MNHNS and CDR2 reads SASEGT.